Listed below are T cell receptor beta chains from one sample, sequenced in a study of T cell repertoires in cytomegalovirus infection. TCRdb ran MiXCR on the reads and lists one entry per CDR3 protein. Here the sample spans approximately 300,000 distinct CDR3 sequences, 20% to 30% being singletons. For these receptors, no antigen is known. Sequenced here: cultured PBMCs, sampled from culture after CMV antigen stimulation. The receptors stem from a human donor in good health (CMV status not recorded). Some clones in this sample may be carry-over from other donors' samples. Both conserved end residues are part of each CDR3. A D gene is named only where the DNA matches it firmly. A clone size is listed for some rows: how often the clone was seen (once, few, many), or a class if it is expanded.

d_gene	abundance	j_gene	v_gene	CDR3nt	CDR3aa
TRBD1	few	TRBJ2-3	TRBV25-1	TGTGCCAGCAGCGAAACGGGACAGGCCACAGATACGCAGTATTTT	CASSETGQATDTQYF
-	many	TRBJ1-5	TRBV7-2	TGTGCCAGCAGCTTAGATCAGGGCACTCAGCCCCAGCATTTT	CASSLDQGTQPQHF
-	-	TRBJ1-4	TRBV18	TGTGCCAGCTCACCACACAGGGTCAGAGTGGATGAAAAACTGTTTTTT	CASSPHRVRVDEKLFF
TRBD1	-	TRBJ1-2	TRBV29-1	TGCAGCGGGGGGCCCGACAGGGTAGAAGGAAACTATGGCTACACCTTC	CSGGPDRVEGNYGYTF
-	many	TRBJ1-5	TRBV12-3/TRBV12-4	TGTGCCAGCAGTTTAGGGGATGGCAATCAGCCCCAGCATTTT	CASSLGDGNQPQHF
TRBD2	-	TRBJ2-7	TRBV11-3	TGTGCCAGCACCCAGGGACTAGCGGTTTACGAGCAGTACTTC	CASTQGLAVYEQYF
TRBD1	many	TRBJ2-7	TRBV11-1	TGTGCCAGCAGCCCCCGACAGGGGCAGTACGAGCAGTACTTC	CASSPRQGQYEQYF
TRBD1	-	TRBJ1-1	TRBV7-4	TGTGCCAGCAGCTCCCTTACAGGGGGGTCGGCTGAAGCTTTCTTT	CASSSLTGGSAEAFF
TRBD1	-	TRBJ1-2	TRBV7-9	TGTGCCAGCAGCTTAGCGGACAGGGTCTATGGCTACACCTTC	CASSLADRVYGYTF
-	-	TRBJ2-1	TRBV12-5	TGTGCTAGTGGTTTGGGAGCGGTGAGATCAGGTGAGCAGTTCTTC	CASGLGAVRSGEQFF
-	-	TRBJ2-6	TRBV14	TGTGCCAGCAGCCCTTGGAGTAGGAGGTCCGGGGCCAACGTCCTGACTTTC	CASSPWSRRSGANVLTF
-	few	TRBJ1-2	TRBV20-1	TGCAGTACTTCTGGGGGGGGCTACACCTTC	CSTSGGGYTF
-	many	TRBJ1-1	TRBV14	TGTGCCAGCAGCATGGGCGGTAATACTGAAGCTTTCTTT	CASSMGGNTEAFF
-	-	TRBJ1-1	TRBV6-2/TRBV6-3	TGTGCCAGCAGAGATGGGGGGAACACTGAAGCTTTCTTT	CASRDGGNTEAFF
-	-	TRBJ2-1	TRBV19	TGTGCCAGTAGTATAGGCCAGACGTACAATGAGCAGTTCTTC	CASSIGQTYNEQFF
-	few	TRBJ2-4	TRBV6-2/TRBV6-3	TGTGCCAGCAAGGAGAATCGCAAAAACATTCAGTACTTC	CASKENRKNIQYF
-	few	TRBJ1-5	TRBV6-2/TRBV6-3	TGTGCCAGCAGTTCGACAAATCGTCTGCATTTT	CASSSTNRLHF
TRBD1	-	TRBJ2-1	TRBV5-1	TGCGCCAGCAGCTTGGAGGGACAGGGCGCCTACAATGAGCAGTTCTTC	CASSLEGQGAYNEQFF
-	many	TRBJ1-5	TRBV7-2	TGTGCCAGCAGCTTAGCGCTCCCTAATCAGCCCCAGCATTTT	CASSLALPNQPQHF
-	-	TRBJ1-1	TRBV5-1	TGCGCCAGCAGCTCCGGGCTTGAAGCTTTCTTT	CASSSGLEAFF
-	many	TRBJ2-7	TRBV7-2	TGTGCCAGCAGCGCCGTCCGCCGGGGTCTCGAGCAGTACTTC	CASSAVRRGLEQYF
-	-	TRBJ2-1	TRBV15	TGTGCCACCAGCCTCACCCTGGGTGGGGGTTTCTATGCCTACAATGAGCAGTTCTTC	CATSLTLGGGFYAYNEQFF
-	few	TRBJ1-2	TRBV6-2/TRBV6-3	TGTGCCAGCAGTTACGGCAGCCTCTATGGCTACACCTTC	CASSYGSLYGYTF
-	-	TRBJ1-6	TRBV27	TGTGCCAGCAGCCCCCGGGAACGATCTAATTCACCCCTCCACTTT	CASSPRERSNSPLHF